Listed below are T cell receptor beta chains from one sample, sequenced in a study of cytomegalovirus exposure and HLA in healthy donors. Assay used: immunoSEQ multiplex PCR; TCRdb lists only in-frame clones, some missing. This sample has about 160,000 clones; 70% to 80% occur once, and the top ten carry around 6.6%. The sample taken for sequencing was PBMCs. Receptors were obtained from a man over 45 in good health and CMV-seropositive. The CDR3 runs from the conserved cysteine through the conserved F or W. The size field is filled for only some rows; it gives once, few, many or a size class.

J | V | size | CDR3
TRBJ2-1 | TRBV5-4 | NA | CASSSFRDSYNEQFF
TRBJ2-1 | TRBV5-1 | NA | CASSFSVEEEQFF
TRBJ1-1 | TRBV5-4 | NA | CASSGTVLLTEAFF
TRBJ2-1 | TRBV10-3 | NA | CAISESPGTYYNEQFF
TRBJ1-2 | TRBV5-4 | once | CASSLIQGEMNGYTF
TRBJ2-3 | TRBV10-3 | NA | CAIRGTSGRASTDTQYF
TRBJ2-2 | TRBV19 | NA | CASSIGAGTRKTGELFF
TRBJ2-5 | TRBV5-4 | NA | CASSGSGQSRETQYF
TRBJ1-3 | TRBV23-1 | NA | CASSPRETGGSGNTIYF
TRBJ2-7 | TRBV28 | NA | CASSATSPEQYF
TRBJ2-2 | TRBV11-3 | once | CASSLRGQGGGELFF
TRBJ1-1 | TRBV5-1 | NA | CASSLTGGWSTEAFF
TRBJ1-3 | TRBV10-3 | NA | CAISLGGFDTIYF
TRBJ2-5 | TRBV11-2 | few | CASSSGQGTHQETQYF
TRBJ2-1 | TRBV11-3 | NA | CASSHSGLAGGEQFF
TRBJ2-1 | TRBV7-8 | NA | CASSLAGERERGEQFF
TRBJ1-6 | TRBV9 | NA | CASSVAADSPLHF
TRBJ2-7 | TRBV4-1 | NA | CASSQAWTGSNVRIGEQYF
TRBJ2-1 | TRBV5-4 | NA | CASSSRDRGYNEQFF
TRBJ2-2 | TRBV10-3 | NA | CAISAQRESYGELFF
NA | TRBV27 | NA | CASSSDWDSYEQYF
TRBJ2-1 | TRBV5-4 | NA | CASSHPSEHGNEQFF
TRBJ1-5 | TRBV6-5 | few | CASSNRVNQPQHF
TRBJ2-4 | TRBV19 | NA | CASSIDPRYLAKNIQYF
TRBJ2-5 | TRBV28 | NA | CASRTAGGRFPETQYF
TRBJ1-1 | TRBV7-8 | NA | CASSPDRATEAFF
TRBJ1-1 | TRBV18 | NA | CASSPQGGKNTEAFF
TRBJ1-2 | TRBV30 | NA | CAWSSRNPYGYTF
TRBJ2-7 | TRBV19 | NA | CASSDRDRGFYEQYF
NA | TRBV19 | NA | CASSAGTSGLYEQYF
TRBJ1-5 | TRBV2 | NA | CASSGTGNQPQHF
TRBJ1-2 | TRBV27 | once | CASGRLDRGYGYTF
TRBJ2-5 | TRBV5-1 | NA | CASSQRQGVYQETQYF
TRBJ2-1 | TRBV4-2 | NA | CASSLTTSGDNEQFF
TRBJ1-5 | TRBV28 | few | CASSPGQGNQPQHF
TRBJ2-7 | TRBV11-2 | NA | CASSRGQHNEQYF
TRBJ2-5 | TRBV9 | NA | CASSVAYRGLRETQYF
NA | TRBV5-3 | NA | CARSGTGTESVGPYEQYF
TRBJ2-3 | TRBV5-1 | NA | CASSSSVSSTDTQYF
TRBJ1-2 | TRBV28 | few | CASSTSGSGYGYTF
TRBJ2-1 | TRBV19 | NA | CASSQLPGLAGWKANEQFF
TRBJ2-7 | TRBV7-9 | NA | CASSSPQGLAGGLTYEQYF
TRBJ1-2 | TRBV10-3 | NA | CAIRIQADYGYTF